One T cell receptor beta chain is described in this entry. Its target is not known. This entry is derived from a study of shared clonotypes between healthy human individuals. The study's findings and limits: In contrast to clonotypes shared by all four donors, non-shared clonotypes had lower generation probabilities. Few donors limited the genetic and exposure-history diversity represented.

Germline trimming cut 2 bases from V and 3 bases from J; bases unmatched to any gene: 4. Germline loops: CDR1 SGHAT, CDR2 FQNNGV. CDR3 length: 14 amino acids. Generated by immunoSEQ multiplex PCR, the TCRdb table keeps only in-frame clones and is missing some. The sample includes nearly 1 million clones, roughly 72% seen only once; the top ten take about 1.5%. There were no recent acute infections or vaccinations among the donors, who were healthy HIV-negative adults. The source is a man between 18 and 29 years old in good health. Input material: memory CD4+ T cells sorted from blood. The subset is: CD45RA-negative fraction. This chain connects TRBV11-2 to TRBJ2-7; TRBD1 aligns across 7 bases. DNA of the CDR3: TGTGCCAGCAGCTTATACAGGGGTAGCTACGAGCAGTACTTC. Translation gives CASSLYRGSYEQYF.